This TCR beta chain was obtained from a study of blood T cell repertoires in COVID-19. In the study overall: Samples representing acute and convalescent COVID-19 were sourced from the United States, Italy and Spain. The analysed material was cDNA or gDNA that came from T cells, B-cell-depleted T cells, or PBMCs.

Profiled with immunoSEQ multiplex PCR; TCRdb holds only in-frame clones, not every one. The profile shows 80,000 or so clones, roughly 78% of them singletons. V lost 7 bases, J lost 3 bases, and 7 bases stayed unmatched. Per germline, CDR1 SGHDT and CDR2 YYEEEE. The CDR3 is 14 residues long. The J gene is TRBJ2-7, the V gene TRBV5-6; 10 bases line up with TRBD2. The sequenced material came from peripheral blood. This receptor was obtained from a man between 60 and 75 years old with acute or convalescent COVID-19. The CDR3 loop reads CASHSSGGLYEQYF. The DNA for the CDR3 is TGTGCCAGCCACTCTAGCGGGGGCCTCTACGAGCAGTACTTC.